This T cell receptor (beta chain) is from a study of OX40 agonist ivuxolimab in advanced cancers. Background on the study: Intravenous ivuxolimab was administered to patients every 2 weeks at 0.01 to 10 mg/kg. Of mixed ages from about 20 to 80 and averaging approximately 60 years, the group was roughly 85% male. Three dose-escalation patients had partial responses: one with hepatocellular carcinoma and two with cutaneous melanoma. General study results and limits: No antigen was identified for the clonally expanded peripheral T cells.

In regard to this clone: Its cognate antigen is unknown.

Profiled with immunoSEQ multiplex PCR; TCRdb holds only in-frame clones, not every one. Of 60,000 to 85,000 clones in the sample, about 89% were seen once. Trimming cost V 7 bases and J 6 bases, with 15 bases left between them. The CDR3 loop spans 12 amino acids. Germline V gene sequence: CDR1 SQVTM, CDR2 ANQGSEA. The chain employs TRBV29-1 and TRBJ2-5; maybe TRBD2 (5 bases). Sequenced here: CD4+ or CD8+ T cells sorted from blood, sampled in a trial of the OX40 agonist ivuxolimab. This TCR was sampled from an adult with an advanced solid tumor such as melanoma, head and neck, liver or kidney cancer. CDR3 residues: CSAVSGKKTQYF. The CDR3 region has the DNA TGCAGCGCCGTCAGCGGTAAGAAGACCCAGTACTTC.